This TCR beta chain was identified in a study of lymphopenia after photon versus proton radiotherapy. Whole-study findings and limits: Under photons, naive T cells and diversity fell while effector/memory populations rose.

The sample holds one count of this clone. Its antigen is currently unknown. The protocol was immunoSEQ multiplex PCR, while the TCRdb copy is restricted to in-frame clones and leaves out a portion. The sample lists 55,000 to 70,000 clones, 87% seen once, with more than 10% in the top ten. Looked up from germline, CDR1 is KGHSH and CDR2 is LQKENI. There are 15 residues in the CDR3. Losses at the gene ends were 6 bases for V and 5 bases for J; bases not matched to a gene: 9. This chain joins TRBV18 and TRBJ1-4; 7 bases agree with TRBD1. This TCR came from a man aged 80 or over with esophageal cancer. The sample in question was peripheral blood, obtained from a patient treated with proton-based radiotherapy. Here the CDR3 reads CASSQTGTANEKLFF. DNA for the CDR3: TGTGCCAGCTCGCAGACCGGGACAGCGAATGAAAAACTGTTTTTT.